This is a list of T cell receptor beta chains from one sample in a study of vaccination and CD4 T cells after COVID-19. Antigen specificity for these receptors is unknown. TCRdb recomputed calls from the PCR reads with MiXCR, one row per CDR3 protein. Altogether about 5,900 distinct CDR3 sequences are present, about 35% being singletons, with the ten largest covering around 28%. What was sequenced was CD4+ T cells from blood, cultured in vitro. The receptors shown here come from a human donor in good health. The CDR3 runs from the conserved cysteine through the conserved F or W. Fields, in order: J gene, V gene, clone size, D gene, CDR3 DNA, CDR3 protein. D genes are given only for firm matches. Clone size, where shown, is once, few, many, or a class for clones that have expanded.

J gene: TRBJ2-3; V gene: TRBV11-2; clone size: NA; D gene: NA; CDR3 DNA: TGTGCCAGCAGCTTACAGCCCACTAGCACAGATACGCAGTATTTT; CDR3 protein: CASSLQPTSTDTQYF
J gene: TRBJ1-1; V gene: TRBV20-1; clone size: NA; D gene: NA; CDR3 DNA: TGCAGTGCCCTCGGGTCTACTGAAGCTTTCTTT; CDR3 protein: CSALGSTEAFF
J gene: TRBJ1-5; V gene: TRBV28; clone size: NA; D gene: NA; CDR3 DNA: TGTGCCAGCAGTGGGGGCCAAACTGGGGTTTATAGCAATCAGCCCCAGCATTTT; CDR3 protein: CASSGGQTGVYSNQPQHF
J gene: TRBJ2-7; V gene: TRBV7-9; clone size: NA; D gene: TRBD1; CDR3 DNA: TGTGCCAGCAGCTTAGGGACAGGGCAAAAGACCTACGGCTACGAGCAGTACTTC; CDR3 protein: CASSLGTGQKTYGYEQYF
J gene: TRBJ1-1; V gene: TRBV20-1; clone size: NA; D gene: NA; CDR3 DNA: TGCAGTGCTAGAGCCAGGGCCAGCAAGGCTGAAGCTTTCTTT; CDR3 protein: CSARARASKAEAFF
J gene: TRBJ1-6; V gene: TRBV6-1; clone size: few; D gene: TRBD1; CDR3 DNA: TGTGCCAGCGTCCCGGGACAGTGGACGGGGTCACCCCTCCACTTT; CDR3 protein: CASVPGQWTGSPLHF
J gene: TRBJ1-2; V gene: TRBV6-5; clone size: NA; D gene: TRBD1; CDR3 DNA: TGTGCCAGCAGTTACTCGGGACAGGGAAGCTATGGCTACACCTTC; CDR3 protein: CASSYSGQGSYGYTF
J gene: TRBJ1-5; V gene: TRBV6-5; clone size: NA; D gene: NA; CDR3 DNA: TGTGCCAGCAGTTACTCCTTTCGGAACCTTTATAGCAATCAGCCCCAGCATTTT; CDR3 protein: CASSYSFRNLYSNQPQHF
J gene: TRBJ2-5; V gene: TRBV11-2; clone size: few; D gene: NA; CDR3 DNA: TGTGCCAGCAGCTACGCCGGCCAGCTAGACACCCAGTACTTC; CDR3 protein: CASSYAGQLDTQYF
J gene: TRBJ1-2; V gene: TRBV5-4; clone size: few; D gene: TRBD1; CDR3 DNA: TGTGCCAGCAGCTTGGAGACAGGGAATGGCTACACCTTC; CDR3 protein: CASSLETGNGYTF
J gene: TRBJ1-5; V gene: TRBV19; clone size: few; D gene: NA; CDR3 DNA: TGTGCCAGTAGTATTGAGGGTAGGGAAGGGATTTATCAGCCCCAGCATTTT; CDR3 protein: CASSIEGREGIYQPQHF
J gene: TRBJ1-4; V gene: TRBV20-1; clone size: NA; D gene: NA; CDR3 DNA: TGCAGCGCCGGCCAGGCTATCGAAAAACTGTTTTTT; CDR3 protein: CSAGQAIEKLFF
J gene: TRBJ1-2; V gene: TRBV5-6; clone size: NA; D gene: TRBD1; CDR3 DNA: TGTGCCAGCAGCTTGGAGGGGGCCTATGGCTACACCTTC; CDR3 protein: CASSLEGAYGYTF
J gene: TRBJ2-7; V gene: TRBV7-8; clone size: few; D gene: NA; CDR3 DNA: TGTGCCAGCAGCTCCGCCTACGAGCAGTACTTC; CDR3 protein: CASSSAYEQYF
J gene: TRBJ2-5; V gene: TRBV27; clone size: few; D gene: NA; CDR3 DNA: TGTGCCAGCAGTTACAGGGAGGGTCAAGAGACCCAGTACTTC; CDR3 protein: CASSYREGQETQYF
J gene: TRBJ1-2; V gene: TRBV5-6; clone size: few; D gene: NA; CDR3 DNA: TGTGCCAGCAGCTTGTGGGGGTATGGCTACACCTTC; CDR3 protein: CASSLWGYGYTF
J gene: TRBJ2-5; V gene: TRBV7-8; clone size: few; D gene: NA; CDR3 DNA: TGTGCCAGCAGCTTAGGCTGGTCACAAGAGACCCAGTACTTC; CDR3 protein: CASSLGWSQETQYF
J gene: TRBJ1-5; V gene: TRBV6-1; clone size: few; D gene: NA; CDR3 DNA: TGTGCCAGCAGGGGGGGGGTTGGTCAGCCCCAGCATTTT; CDR3 protein: CASRGGVGQPQHF
J gene: TRBJ2-7; V gene: TRBV6-5; clone size: NA; D gene: TRBD2; CDR3 DNA: TGTGCCAGCAGTTACTGGGTCGGGGAGGGTTCTCACGAGCAGTACTTC; CDR3 protein: CASSYWVGEGSHEQYF
J gene: TRBJ1-1; V gene: TRBV27; clone size: few; D gene: TRBD1; CDR3 DNA: TGTGCCAGCCTTCTAACGTTGGGACAGGCGAACACTGAAGCTTTCTTT; CDR3 protein: CASLLTLGQANTEAFF
J gene: TRBJ2-7; V gene: TRBV2; clone size: NA; D gene: TRBD1; CDR3 DNA: TGTGCCAGCAGTGAGAGCAGGGGGCAAGGCGAGCAGTACTTC; CDR3 protein: CASSESRGQGEQYF
J gene: TRBJ1-1; V gene: TRBV5-6; clone size: NA; D gene: NA; CDR3 DNA: TGTGCCAGCAGCTTATTATGGGGGGCCCAGAACACTGAAGCTTTCTTT; CDR3 protein: CASSLLWGAQNTEAFF
J gene: TRBJ1-3; V gene: TRBV7-6; clone size: NA; D gene: NA; CDR3 DNA: TGTGCCAGCAGCTTAGCGCCAAACTCTGGAAACACCATATATTTT; CDR3 protein: CASSLAPNSGNTIYF
J gene: TRBJ1-5; V gene: TRBV18; clone size: few; D gene: TRBD1; CDR3 DNA: TGTGCCAGCTCGGCCGGGACAGGGGATCAGCCCCAGCATTTT; CDR3 protein: CASSAGTGDQPQHF
J gene: TRBJ1-2; V gene: TRBV9; clone size: NA; D gene: NA; CDR3 DNA: TGTGCCAGCAGCGTAGGCCGGGCGGATGGCTACACCTTC; CDR3 protein: CASSVGRADGYTF
J gene: TRBJ2-5; V gene: TRBV27; clone size: few; D gene: NA; CDR3 DNA: TGTGCCAGCAGTTTGGTGGGACTCGGGGAGACCCAGTACTTC; CDR3 protein: CASSLVGLGETQYF
J gene: TRBJ1-1; V gene: TRBV5-1; clone size: NA; D gene: NA; CDR3 DNA: TGCGCCAGCAGCAGGACAGCTGATGAAGCTTTCTTT; CDR3 protein: CASSRTADEAFF
J gene: TRBJ2-1; V gene: TRBV6-1; clone size: NA; D gene: TRBD2; CDR3 DNA: TGTGCCAGCAGTGACGGGGGGTACGTGCAGTTCTTC; CDR3 protein: CASSDGGYVQFF
J gene: TRBJ1-6; V gene: TRBV20-1; clone size: NA; D gene: TRBD1; CDR3 DNA: TGCCGTGCCGGCACCGGGACAGCCTCCTATAATTCACCCCTCCACTTT; CDR3 protein: CRAGTGTASYNSPLHF
J gene: TRBJ1-5; V gene: TRBV19; clone size: NA; D gene: NA; CDR3 DNA: TGTGCCAGTAGTATAAACAGCGATCAGCCCCAGCATTTT; CDR3 protein: CASSINSDQPQHF
J gene: TRBJ1-1; V gene: TRBV6-1; clone size: NA; D gene: TRBD1; CDR3 DNA: TGTGCCAGCATAAGACAGGGGGGTACTGAAGCTTTCTTT; CDR3 protein: CASIRQGGTEAFF
J gene: TRBJ2-3; V gene: TRBV5-1; clone size: few; D gene: NA; CDR3 DNA: TGCGCCAGCAGCTTGGATGGGGGCCACGGAACCACAGATACGCAGTATTTT; CDR3 protein: CASSLDGGHGTTDTQYF
J gene: TRBJ2-1; V gene: TRBV7-9; clone size: NA; D gene: NA; CDR3 DNA: TGTGCCAGCAGCTTTGAGGGGGCCTACAATGAGCAGTTCTTC; CDR3 protein: CASSFEGAYNEQFF
J gene: TRBJ1-2; V gene: TRBV7-2; clone size: NA; D gene: TRBD1; CDR3 DNA: TGTGCCAGCAGCTTATTGCCAGGGGGCTTTAACTATGGCTACACCTTC; CDR3 protein: CASSLLPGGFNYGYTF
J gene: TRBJ1-1; V gene: TRBV6-1; clone size: few; D gene: NA; CDR3 DNA: TGTGCCAGCAGCGGTCCGGGGAACACTGAAGCTTTCTTT; CDR3 protein: CASSGPGNTEAFF
J gene: TRBJ2-3; V gene: TRBV12-3/TRBV12-4; clone size: NA; D gene: NA; CDR3 DNA: TGTGCCAGCAGCCAACCTCCAGGGGTTCATACGCAGTATTTT; CDR3 protein: CASSQPPGVHTQYF
J gene: TRBJ2-3; V gene: TRBV7-7; clone size: NA; D gene: TRBD2; CDR3 DNA: TGTGCTAGCAGCGGGGGACTTGGAACAGATACGCAGTATTTT; CDR3 protein: CASSGGLGTDTQYF
J gene: TRBJ1-1; V gene: TRBV27; clone size: few; D gene: NA; CDR3 DNA: TGTGCCAGCAGTCCAGGGTGGAACACTGAAGCTTTCTTT; CDR3 protein: CASSPGWNTEAFF
J gene: TRBJ1-2; V gene: TRBV19; clone size: NA; D gene: TRBD1; CDR3 DNA: TGTGCCAGTAGTATTCCGGGACAGGGAATCTTCTTCTATGGCTACACCTTC; CDR3 protein: CASSIPGQGIFFYGYTF
J gene: TRBJ1-2; V gene: TRBV6-1; clone size: NA; D gene: NA; CDR3 DNA: TGTGCCAGCAGTGAAAGGGGTTCCGAGTATGGCTACACCTTC; CDR3 protein: CASSERGSEYGYTF
J gene: TRBJ1-2; V gene: TRBV6-5; clone size: few; D gene: NA; CDR3 DNA: TGTGCCAGCAGTTTCAGGGCTCCTGGCTACACCTTC; CDR3 protein: CASSFRAPGYTF
J gene: TRBJ2-5; V gene: TRBV7-2; clone size: few; D gene: NA; CDR3 DNA: TGTGCCAGCAGCTATCGGGGAGCCCAGTACTTC; CDR3 protein: CASSYRGAQYF
J gene: TRBJ2-3; V gene: TRBV7-6; clone size: large; D gene: TRBD2; CDR3 DNA: TGTGCCAGCAGCTCATACCAGCGGGGAACAGATACGCAGTATTTT; CDR3 protein: CASSSYQRGTDTQYF
J gene: TRBJ2-7; V gene: TRBV5-1; clone size: few; D gene: TRBD1; CDR3 DNA: TGCGCCAGCAGCCACAGGGGTTACGAGCAGTACTTC; CDR3 protein: CASSHRGYEQYF
J gene: TRBJ1-2; V gene: TRBV11-1; clone size: NA; D gene: TRBD1; CDR3 DNA: TGTGCCAGCAGCACGGGACAGTCTTATGGCTACACCTTC; CDR3 protein: CASSTGQSYGYTF
J gene: TRBJ2-5; V gene: TRBV20-1; clone size: NA; D gene: NA; CDR3 DNA: TGCAGTGCTAGAGATGGGAAGGGCCCTCAAGAGACCCAGTACTTC; CDR3 protein: CSARDGKGPQETQYF
J gene: TRBJ1-2; V gene: TRBV25-1; clone size: NA; D gene: TRBD1; CDR3 DNA: TGTGCCAGCAGTGAGCCCCAGGGGGGGTTAAGCGCTGGCTACACCTTC; CDR3 protein: CASSEPQGGLSAGYTF
J gene: TRBJ1-3; V gene: TRBV19; clone size: NA; D gene: NA; CDR3 DNA: TGTGCCAGTAGTATGACGAACGGGGAAGGAAACACCATATATTTT; CDR3 protein: CASSMTNGEGNTIYF
J gene: TRBJ1-2; V gene: TRBV12-3/TRBV12-4; clone size: NA; D gene: NA; CDR3 DNA: TGTGCCAGCAGCCCCGACCCAGCCTATGGCTACACCTTC; CDR3 protein: CASSPDPAYGYTF
J gene: TRBJ2-1; V gene: TRBV7-9; clone size: NA; D gene: NA; CDR3 DNA: TGTGCCAGCAGAGAGAACAGGGATGAGCAGTTCTTC; CDR3 protein: CASRENRDEQFF
J gene: TRBJ2-3; V gene: TRBV7-9; clone size: NA; D gene: NA; CDR3 DNA: TGTGCCAGCAGCAGTGGGGCAGATACGCAGTATTTT; CDR3 protein: CASSSGADTQYF
J gene: TRBJ1-2; V gene: TRBV15; clone size: NA; D gene: NA; CDR3 DNA: TGTGCCACCAGCAGAGATCTCGGCAGGGCCGGGGGCTACACCTTC; CDR3 protein: CATSRDLGRAGGYTF
J gene: TRBJ2-7; V gene: TRBV6-5; clone size: few; D gene: NA; CDR3 DNA: TGTGCCAGCAGTTACTCGACGGTCGGCGAGCAGTACTTC; CDR3 protein: CASSYSTVGEQYF
J gene: TRBJ2-5; V gene: TRBV4-2; clone size: NA; D gene: NA; CDR3 DNA: TGTGCCAGCAGCCAAGAACGCCGGTACCAAGAGACCCAGTACTTC; CDR3 protein: CASSQERRYQETQYF
J gene: TRBJ2-5; V gene: TRBV15; clone size: few; D gene: NA; CDR3 DNA: TGTGCCACCAGCAGAGTAATGGCTTTCGAGACCCAGTACTTC; CDR3 protein: CATSRVMAFETQYF
J gene: TRBJ2-3; V gene: TRBV6-1; clone size: few; D gene: TRBD2; CDR3 DNA: TGTGCCAGCAGTACTACCGGGCAGGGCTGGCGGGGGGCCGGGAATACGCAGTATTTT; CDR3 protein: CASSTTGQGWRGAGNTQYF
J gene: TRBJ2-5; V gene: TRBV25-1; clone size: NA; D gene: TRBD2; CDR3 DNA: TGTGCCAGCATTAGGACTAGCGGGTTTGAGACCCAGTACTTC; CDR3 protein: CASIRTSGFETQYF